The present entry profiles one T cell receptor beta chain with its context. Its specificity is not known. The data originate from a study of cytomegalovirus exposure and HLA in healthy donors. The overall study: An earlier analysis identified 117 million unique TCR beta sequences in about 179 million T cells.

V dropped 2 bases and J dropped 2; count of bases not matched to a gene: 12. The length of the CDR3 is 18 residues. Germline V gene data show CDR1 as SGHRS and CDR2 as YFSETQ. Whole-study results and caveats: Listed as cytomegalovirus-associated were over 150 TCR beta chains. Analysis was carried out at a later point, and it linked a missense DCLRE1C variant to TCR beta V- and J-gene trimming. A later analysis showed HLA-associated TCR beta chains outstripping equally common others in clonal expansion.

This PCR relied on a set of 60 Vbeta primers and 13 Jbeta primers. Only in-frame clones appear in the TCRdb table, and some are missing; sequencing was by immunoSEQ multiplex PCR. There are under 140,000 clones in the sample; more than 60% occur only once, and roughly 6.2% lies in the top ten. The sequencing input was PBMCs. The clonotype comes from a man aged 25-40 years in good health and CMV-seropositive. The chain combines TRBV5-1 with TRBJ2-5, with TRBD2 identical over 10 bases. CDR3 DNA sequence: TGCGCCAGCAGCTTTTGGGGGCTAGCGGGGGTCACACAAGAGACCCAGTACTTC. Translated: CASSFWGLAGVTQETQYF.